This T cell receptor beta chain stems from a study of PD-L1 blockade in urothelial cancer. Study-wide background: Blood analysis was done at 3 weeks (second dose) and 6 weeks after treatment began.

This CDR3 has 17 residues. V was pared by 5 bases and J by 6 bases, with 26 bases between. Germline-derived CDR1 and CDR2 are SGHTA and FQGNSA. Clones were sequenced by immunoSEQ multiplex PCR, and TCRdb holds only the in-frame ones, with some missing. The sample yields about 130,000 clones, about 83% seen once. As to time point: peripheral blood 6 weeks after treatment start. A single count supports this clone. Sequencing was performed on PBMCs, taken around atezolizumab (anti-PD-L1) treatment. This chain links TRBV7-2 with TRBJ2-7; weak D call: TRBD2 (7 bases). This TCR came from a man in his fifties with urothelial cancer. This CDR3 reads CASSPRGRGLGRGEQYF. The CDR3 coding sequence is TGTGCCAGCAGCCCCCGAGGGAGGGGGTTAGGTAGGGGCGAGCAGTACTTC.